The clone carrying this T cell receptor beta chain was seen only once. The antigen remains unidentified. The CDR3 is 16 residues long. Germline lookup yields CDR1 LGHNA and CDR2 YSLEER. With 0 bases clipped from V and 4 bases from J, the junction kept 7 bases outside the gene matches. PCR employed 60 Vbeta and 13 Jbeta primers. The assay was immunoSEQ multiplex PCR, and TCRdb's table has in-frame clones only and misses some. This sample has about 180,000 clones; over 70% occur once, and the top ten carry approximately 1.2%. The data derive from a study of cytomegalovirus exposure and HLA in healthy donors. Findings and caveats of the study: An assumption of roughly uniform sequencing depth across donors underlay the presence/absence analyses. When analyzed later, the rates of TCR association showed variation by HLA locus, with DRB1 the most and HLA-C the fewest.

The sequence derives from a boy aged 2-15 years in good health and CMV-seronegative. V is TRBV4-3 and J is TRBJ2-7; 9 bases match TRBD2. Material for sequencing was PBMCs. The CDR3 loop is CASSQDYSGRVYEQYF. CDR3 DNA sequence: TGCGCCAGCAGCCAAGATTATAGCGGGAGAGTATACGAGCAGTACTTC.